The 12 T cell receptor beta chains reported below all come from one sample, sequenced in a study of T cell responses to AZD1222 COVID-19 vaccine. Using immunoSEQ multiplex PCR, the repertoire was profiled, and TCRdb retains in-frame clones only, with some absent. Of tens of thousands of clones listed, around 90% were seen once; the top ten hold around 2%. Here the sequenced sample was peripheral blood, taken on day 0 of AZD1222 vaccination. The receptors originated from an adult in good health.

The genes are TRBV6-1 and TRBJ1-2; D is perhaps TRBD1 (6 bases). V shed 4 bases and J shed 5 bases, with 20 bases lying between them. Germline assignment: CDR1 MNHNS and CDR2 SASEGT. The CDR3 has 16 amino acids. CDR3 loop: CASSATGTKVQYGYTF. The DNA of the CDR3 is TGTGCCAGCAGTGCGACCGGGACAAAGGTTCAATATGGCTACACCTTC.

The CDR3 DNA is TGTGCCAGCAGCAAAACTAGCGGGAGGGCCTCCGACAATGAGCAGTTCTTC. As protein: CASSKTSGRASDNEQFF. The chain carries TRBV21-1 and TRBJ2-1; TRBD2 is the table's D call and was not checked against the DNA. TRBV21-1 is a documented pseudogene. The length of the CDR3 is 17 residues.

CDR3 amino acids: CASSPTGTGFEKLFF. As DNA, the CDR3 is TGTGCCAGCTCACCCACCGGGACAGGGTTTGAAAAACTGTTTTTT. This chain connects TRBV18 to TRBJ1-4; 9 bases agree with TRBD1. The CDR3 consists of 15 residues. V was clipped by 3 bases and J by 7 bases; unmatched bases: 6. CDR1 KGHSH and CDR2 LQKENI come from the germline V gene. The variable domain in full, completed from reference TRBV18 and TRBJ1-4, reads NAGVMQNPRHLVRRRGQEARLRCSPMKGHSHVYWYRQLPEEGLKFMVYLQKENIIDESGMPKERFSAEFPKEGPSILRIQQVVRGDSAAYFCASSPTGTGFEKLFFGSGTQLSVL.

The CDR3 loop reads CASSQHPINGYTF. DNA for the CDR3: TGTGCCAGCAGCCAACACCCCATCAATGGCTACACCTTC. This chain uses TRBV3-1 (or the pseudogene TRBV3-2) with TRBJ1-2; D call uncertain. The CDR3 runs 13 residues. The germline V gene has CDR1 LGHDT and CDR2 YNNKEL (reference sequence). Trimming removed 2 bases from V and 6 bases from J, with 10 bases in between.

This chain links TRBV27 with TRBJ2-1, with 9 bases lining up with TRBD2. CDR3 length: 16 residues. The germline V gene has CDR1 MNHEY and CDR2 SMNVEV (reference sequence). V lost 3 bases, J lost 10 bases, and 13 bases stayed unmatched. CDR3 sequence (DNA): TGTGCCAGCAGTTTTCGGGCCTTGCGGGAGGGCAGCGAGCAGTTCTTC. Its translation: CASSFRALREGSEQFF.

This rearrangement joins TRBV3-1 (or the pseudogene TRBV3-2) to TRBJ2-7; 7 nucleotides agree with TRBD2. This CDR3 is built from 14 residues. CDR1 and CDR2 (germline): LGHDT, YNNKEL (reference sequence). Germline trimming cut 3 bases from V and 1 base from J; bases unmatched to any gene: 3. For the CDR3, the DNA is TGTGCCAGCAGCCATTCTAGCGGATCCTACGAGCAGTACTTC. Its translation is CASSHSSGSYEQYF.

V and J are TRBV2 and TRBJ2-7; 9 bases fit TRBD1. The CDR3 totals 15 residues. CDR1 SNHLY and CDR2 FYNNEI come from the germline V gene. Germline trimming cut 5 bases from V and 8 bases from J; bases unmatched to any gene: 13. CDR3 nucleotide sequence: TGTGCCAGCAGTTCCCAAGGACAGGGGATGAATAAGCAGTACTTC. Translating it yields CASSSQGQGMNKQYF.

The chain is built from TRBV2 and TRBJ2-1; D is unclear. V dropped 6 bases and J dropped 8 bases, with 14 bases sitting between them. The CDR3 spans 13 residues. Per the germline V gene, CDR1 is SNHLY and CDR2 is FYNNEI. CDR3 bases: TGTGCCAGCAGGCCCGCCAGGTTAGATGAGCAGTTCTTC. Amino acids: CASRPARLDEQFF. The variable domain in full, with the rest retrieved from reference TRBV2 and TRBJ2-1, is EPEVTQTPSHQVTQMGQEVILRCVPISNHLYFYWYRQILGQKVEFLVSFYNNEISEKSEIFDDQFSVERPDGSNFTLKIRSTKLEDSAMYFCASRPARLDEQFFGPGTRLTVL.

This clone came up once. The chain employs TRBV29-1 and TRBJ2-2; D may be TRBD1 or TRBD2 (5 bases each). The CDR3 spans 12 residues. V dropped 4 bases and J dropped 7 bases, with 10 bases sitting between them. Germline assignment: CDR1 SQVTM and CDR2 ANQGSEA. The CDR3 DNA sequence: TGCAGCGTTGTGGGGACGGTCGGGGAGCTGTTTTTT. Amino acids: CSVVGTVGELFF.

The chain has TRBV4-1 and TRBJ2-7, with 9 positions matching TRBD2. The J segment lost 2 bases and the V segment lost 4 bases, leaving 3 bases of the junction unmatched. The CDR3 covers 14 residues. CDR1 is MGHRA and CDR2 is YSYEKL in the germline V gene. The CDR3 nucleotides read TGCGCCAGCAGCCCGAGACTAGCGGCCTACGAGCAGTACTTC. Translated, it gives CASSPRLAAYEQYF.

J is TRBJ1-5 and V is TRBV20-1; TRBD1 is a possible D gene (5 bases). The germline V gene encodes CDR1 DFQATT and CDR2 SNEGSKA (reference sequence). The CDR3 sequence is 14 residues long. Trimming left V 3 bases short and J 3 bases short, with 12 bases between. The CDR3 loop is CSASGGMNNQPQHF. The DNA of the CDR3 is TGCAGTGCTAGTGGGGGGATGAACAATCAGCCCCAGCATTTT.

The chain has TRBV4-1 and TRBJ2-2, with D perhaps TRBD2 (6 bases). Trimming cost V 0 bases and J 8 bases, with 13 bases left between them. The length of the CDR3 is 15 residues. Germline CDR1 MGHRA, CDR2 YSYEKL. CDR3 coding DNA: TGCGCCAGCAGCCAAGAGGCGACTAGTCTGGGGGAGCTGTTTTTT. Translation gives CASSQEATSLGELFF.